The sequence of this TCR beta chain was determined in a study of T cell repertoires in cytomegalovirus infection. As for the study in general: It was recently identified HLA-C-restricted and well-studied HLA-B-restricted CMV epitopes that the study used. Both CMV infection and a matching HLA type were indicated by public TCR beta signatures. Whole-study findings and limits: Cumulative frequency (of public TCR beta family members) identified carriers of CMV plus the relevant HLA.

Ten or more counts support this clonotype. What it binds is not known. Trimming shortened V by 5 bases and J by 0 bases, and 18 bases separated the two germline ends. CDR3 length: 17 amino acids. From germline, CDR1 is SGHTA and CDR2 FQGNSA. TCRdb itself ran the reads through MiXCR, one entry per CDR3 protein. The sample gives 650,000 to 900,000 distinct CDR3 sequences, less than 35% of which show up once; 12% is in the top ten. Here the sequenced sample was cultured CD8+ T cells from PBMCs, taken from culture after CMV antigen stimulation. The TCR comes from a human donor in good health (CMV status not recorded). Some clones in this sample may be carry-over from other donors' samples. This chain uses TRBV7-2 with TRBJ2-3; D possibly corresponds to TRBD1 (5 bases). The CDR3 spells CASSLPWGPASTDTQYF. In DNA, the CDR3 is TGTGCCAGCAGCCTCCCCTGGGGCCCAGCTAGCACAGATACGCAGTATTTT.